This T cell receptor beta chain was sequenced during a study of T cells in localized non-small cell lung cancer. Remarks on this clone: The antigen remains unidentified.

The study, taken as a whole, reports: Tumor showed lower T cell clonality than uninvolved adjacent lung, where it was highest. Since sequencing was restricted to only one region of the tumor, intratumor heterogeneity remains a possibility.

V lost 4 bases and J lost 7, with 13 bases in between. Per germline, CDR1 SGHDT and CDR2 YYEEEE. The CDR3 loop spans 13 amino acids. Sequencing was performed with immunoSEQ multiplex PCR; in TCRdb, only in-frame clones are kept and a portion is missing. The sample lists 40,000 to 60,000 clones, about 76% occurring once. The TCR originated in a man between 40 and 70 years old with stage III lung adenocarcinoma. V and J are TRBV5-6 and TRBJ2-3; D might be TRBD1 (6 bases). The specimen comprised peripheral blood mononuclear cells, sampled before any cancer treatment. The CDR3 reads CASSVNRENTQYF. CDR3 sequence (DNA): TGTGCCAGCAGCGTTAACAGGGAGAATACGCAGTATTTT.